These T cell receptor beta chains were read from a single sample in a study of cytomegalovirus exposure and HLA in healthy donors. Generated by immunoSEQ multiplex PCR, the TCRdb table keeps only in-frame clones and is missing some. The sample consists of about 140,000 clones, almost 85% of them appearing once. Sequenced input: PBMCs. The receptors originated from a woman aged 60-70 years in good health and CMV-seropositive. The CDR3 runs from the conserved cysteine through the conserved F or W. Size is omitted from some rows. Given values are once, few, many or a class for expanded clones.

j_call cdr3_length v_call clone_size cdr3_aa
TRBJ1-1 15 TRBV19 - CASSNPRDRGPEAFF
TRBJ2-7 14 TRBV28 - CASSSISQGAEWYF
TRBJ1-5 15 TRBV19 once CASSSRTALNQPQHF
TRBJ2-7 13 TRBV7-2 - CASSLEGASEQYF
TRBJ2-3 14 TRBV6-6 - CASSVLRLTDTQYF
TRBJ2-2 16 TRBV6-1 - CASSEAGGLLAGELFF
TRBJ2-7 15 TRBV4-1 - CASSGYPSGPEEQYF
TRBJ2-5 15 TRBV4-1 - CASSHPGLAAETQYF
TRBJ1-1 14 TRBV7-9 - CASSSTGANTEAFF
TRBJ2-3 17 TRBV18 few CASSPTGGTGGTDTQYF
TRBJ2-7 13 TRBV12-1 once CASSHGPRGEQYF
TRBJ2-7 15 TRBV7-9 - CASSAGLAGFYEQYF
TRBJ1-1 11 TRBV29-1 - CSVEGPVEAFF
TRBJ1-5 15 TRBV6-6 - CASRSERGPGQPQHF
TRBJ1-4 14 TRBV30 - CAWSQRQGRRKLFF
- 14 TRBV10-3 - CAISEGTGSYEQYF
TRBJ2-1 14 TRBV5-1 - CASSLGGPYNEQFF
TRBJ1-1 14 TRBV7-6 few CASSLAGENTEAFF
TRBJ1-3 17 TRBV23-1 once CASSQGPEGRSGNTIYF
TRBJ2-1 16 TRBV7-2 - CASSWTSGRTYNEQFF
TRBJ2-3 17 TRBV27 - CASQPWGSGRVTDTQYF
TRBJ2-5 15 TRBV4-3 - CASSQDRGEWETQYF
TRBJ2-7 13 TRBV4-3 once CASSVGTNYEQYF
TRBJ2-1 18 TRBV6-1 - CASSEAPRTSGRMDEQFF
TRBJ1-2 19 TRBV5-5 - CASSFLTGQASPSNYGYTF
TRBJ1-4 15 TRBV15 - CATSRDGGGNEKLFF
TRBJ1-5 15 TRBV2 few CASKSSGYSNQPQHF
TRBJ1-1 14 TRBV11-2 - CASSRDRGRTEAFF
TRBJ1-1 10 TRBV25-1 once CARGGTEAFF
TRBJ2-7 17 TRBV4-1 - CASSQDLTSLGDYEQYF
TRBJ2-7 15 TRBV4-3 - CASSQDLAGFYEQYF
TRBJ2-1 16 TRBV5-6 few CASSLGTGGRNNEQFF
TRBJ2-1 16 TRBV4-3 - CASSQRASGTGNEQFF
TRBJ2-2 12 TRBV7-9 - CASRLISGELFF
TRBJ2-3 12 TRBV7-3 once CASSPGPDTQYF
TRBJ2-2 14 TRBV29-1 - CSCVAGGYPGELFF
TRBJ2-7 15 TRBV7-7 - CASSPGQASTYEQYF
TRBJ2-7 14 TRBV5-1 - CASSMDRSSYEQYF
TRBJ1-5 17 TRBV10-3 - CAISENPFGAGNQPQHF
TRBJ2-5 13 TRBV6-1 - CASSARVQETQYF
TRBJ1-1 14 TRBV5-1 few CASRGTGGQTEAFF
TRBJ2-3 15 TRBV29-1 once CSVVASGSYTDTQYF
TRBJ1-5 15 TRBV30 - CAWSEGTGPRQPQHF
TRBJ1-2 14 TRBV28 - CASSPTGRIYGYSF
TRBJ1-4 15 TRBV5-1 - CASSSDGQINEKLFF
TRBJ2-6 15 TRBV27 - CASSRQGVGANVLTF
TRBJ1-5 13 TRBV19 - CASSMRLDQPQHF
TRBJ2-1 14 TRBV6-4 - CASSVSGSNDEQFF
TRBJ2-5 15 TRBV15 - CATSRDNYREETQYF
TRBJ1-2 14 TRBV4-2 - CASSQRGGAFGYTF
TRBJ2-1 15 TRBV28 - CASSGTSGSFGEQFF
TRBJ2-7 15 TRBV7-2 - CASSLAAGGSYEQYF
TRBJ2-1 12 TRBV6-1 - CASSETVVEQFF
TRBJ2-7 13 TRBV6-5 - CASSSLNSYEQYF
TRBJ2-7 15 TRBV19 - CASSIDGTGVYEQYF
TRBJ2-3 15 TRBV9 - CASSDNEGVWDTQYF
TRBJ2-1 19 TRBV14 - CASSQGTSTSGRDYNEQFF